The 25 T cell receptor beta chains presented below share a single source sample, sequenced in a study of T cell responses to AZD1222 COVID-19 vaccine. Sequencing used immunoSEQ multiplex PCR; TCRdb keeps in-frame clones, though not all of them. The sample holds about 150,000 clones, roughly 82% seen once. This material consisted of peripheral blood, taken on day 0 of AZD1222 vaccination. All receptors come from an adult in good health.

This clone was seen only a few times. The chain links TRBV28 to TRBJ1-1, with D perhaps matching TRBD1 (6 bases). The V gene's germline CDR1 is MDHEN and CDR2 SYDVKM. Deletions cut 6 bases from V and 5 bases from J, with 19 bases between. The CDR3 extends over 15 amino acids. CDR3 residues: CASSPGQRLRTEAFF. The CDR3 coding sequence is TGTGCCAGCAGCCCCGGACAGAGGTTAAGGACTGAAGCTTTCTTT.

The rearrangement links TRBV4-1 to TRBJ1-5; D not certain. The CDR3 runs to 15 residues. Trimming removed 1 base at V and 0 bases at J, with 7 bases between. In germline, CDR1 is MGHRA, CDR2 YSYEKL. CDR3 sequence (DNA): TGCGCCAGCAGCCAAGCGCGGCTTAGCAATCAGCCCCAGCATTTT. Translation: CASSQARLSNQPQHF.

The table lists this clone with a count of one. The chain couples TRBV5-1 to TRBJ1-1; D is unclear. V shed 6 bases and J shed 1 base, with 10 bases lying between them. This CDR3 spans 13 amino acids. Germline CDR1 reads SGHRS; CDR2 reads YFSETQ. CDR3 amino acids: CASTLRENTEAFF. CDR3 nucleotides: TGCGCCAGCACCCTTCGAGAGAACACTGAAGCTTTCTTT. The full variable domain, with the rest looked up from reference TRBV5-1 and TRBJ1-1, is KAGVTQTPRYLIKTRGQQVTLSCSPISGHRSVSWYQQTPGQGLQFLFEYFSETQRNKGNFPGRFSGRQFSNSRSEMNVSTLELGDSALYLCASTLRENTEAFFGQGTRLTVV.

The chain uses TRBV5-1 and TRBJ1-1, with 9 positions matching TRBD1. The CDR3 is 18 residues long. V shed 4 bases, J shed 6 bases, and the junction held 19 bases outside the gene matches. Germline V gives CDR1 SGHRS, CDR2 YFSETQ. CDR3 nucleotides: TGCGCCAGCAGCGTTACCGGGACAGGGAAGTCGGGATCTGCTGAAGCTTTCTTT. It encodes CASSVTGTGKSGSAEAFF.

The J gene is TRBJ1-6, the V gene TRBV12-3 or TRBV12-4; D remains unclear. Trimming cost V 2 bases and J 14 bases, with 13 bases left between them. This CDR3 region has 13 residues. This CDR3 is CASSLSGLGALHF. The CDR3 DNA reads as TGTGCCAGCAGTTTAAGCGGCCTCGGGGCCCTCCACTTT.

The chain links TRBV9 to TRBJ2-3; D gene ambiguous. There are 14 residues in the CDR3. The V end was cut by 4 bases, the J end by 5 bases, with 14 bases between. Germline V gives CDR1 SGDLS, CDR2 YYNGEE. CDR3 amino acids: CASSSRPSGDTQYF. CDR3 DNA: TGTGCCAGCAGCTCCCGCCCGTCGGGAGATACGCAGTATTTT.

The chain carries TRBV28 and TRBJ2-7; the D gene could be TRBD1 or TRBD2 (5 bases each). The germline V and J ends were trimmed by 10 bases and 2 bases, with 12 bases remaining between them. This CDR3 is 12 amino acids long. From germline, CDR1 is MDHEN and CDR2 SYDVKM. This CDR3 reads CATLGTAYEQYF. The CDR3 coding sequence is TGTGCCACCCTCGGGACGGCCTACGAGCAGTACTTC.

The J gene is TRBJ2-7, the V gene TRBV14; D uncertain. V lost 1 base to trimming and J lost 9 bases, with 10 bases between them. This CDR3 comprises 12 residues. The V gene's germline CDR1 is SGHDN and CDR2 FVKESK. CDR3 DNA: TGTGCCAGCAGCCAAGTCCCACCCGGGCAGTACTTC. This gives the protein CASSQVPPGQYF.

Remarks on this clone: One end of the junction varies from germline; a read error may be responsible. The CDR3, as DNA: TGCGCCACCAGCATAGCGGGGGGCTCCTCCTACGAGCAGTACTTC. Translation gives CATSIAGGSSYEQYF. This chain links TRBV5-1 with TRBJ2-7; 10 bases are a match to TRBD2. This CDR3 has 15 residues. CDR1 and CDR2 (germline): SGHRS, YFSETQ.

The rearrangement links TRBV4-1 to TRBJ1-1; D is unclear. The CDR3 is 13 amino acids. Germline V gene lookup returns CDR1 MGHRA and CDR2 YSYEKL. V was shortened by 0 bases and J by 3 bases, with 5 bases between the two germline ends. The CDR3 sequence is CASSQDLDTEAFF. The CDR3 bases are TGCGCCAGCAGCCAAGATTTGGACACTGAAGCTTTCTTT.

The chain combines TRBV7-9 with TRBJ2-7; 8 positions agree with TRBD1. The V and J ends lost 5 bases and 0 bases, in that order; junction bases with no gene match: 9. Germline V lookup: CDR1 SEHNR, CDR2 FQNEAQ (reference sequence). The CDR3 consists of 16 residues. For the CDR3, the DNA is TGTGCCAGCAGCGGGATCGGACAGGGCGCCTCCTACGAGCAGTACTTC. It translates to CASSGIGQGASYEQYF. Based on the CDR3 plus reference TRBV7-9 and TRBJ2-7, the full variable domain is DTGVSQNPRHKITKRGQNVTFRCDPISEHNRLYWYRQTLGQGPEFLTYFQNEAQLEKSRLLSDRFSAERPKGSFSTLEIQRTEQGDSAMYLCASSGIGQGASYEQYFGPGTRLTVT.

The CDR3 DNA sequence: TGTGCCAGCAGCTCTGCCCGGCGCGGGGGGGCCGATGAGCAGTTCTTC. Translation: CASSSARRGGADEQFF. J is TRBJ2-1 and V is TRBV5-4; 9 bases agree with TRBD2. Trimming cost V 3 bases and J 8 bases; bases outside gene matches: 12. The CDR3 has 16 residues. CDR1 and CDR2 from the germline V gene are SGHNT and YYREEE (reference sequence).

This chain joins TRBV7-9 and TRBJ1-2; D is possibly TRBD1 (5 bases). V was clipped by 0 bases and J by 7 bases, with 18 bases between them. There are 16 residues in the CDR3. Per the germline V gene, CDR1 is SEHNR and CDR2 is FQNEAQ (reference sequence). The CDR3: CASSLAAGRATSGYTF. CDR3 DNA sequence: TGTGCCAGCAGCTTAGCGGCCGGCAGGGCAACTTCTGGCTACACCTTC.

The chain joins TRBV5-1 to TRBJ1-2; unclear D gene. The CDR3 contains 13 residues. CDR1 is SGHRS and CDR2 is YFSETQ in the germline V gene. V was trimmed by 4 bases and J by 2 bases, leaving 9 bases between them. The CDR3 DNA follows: TGCGCCAGCAGCATGGACGGCAACTATGGCTACACCTTC. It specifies CASSMDGNYGYTF.

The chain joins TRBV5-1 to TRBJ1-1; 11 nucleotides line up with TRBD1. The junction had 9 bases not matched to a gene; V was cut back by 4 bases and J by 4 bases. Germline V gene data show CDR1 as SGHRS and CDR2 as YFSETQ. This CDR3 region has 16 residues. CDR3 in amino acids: CASSRGQGGGVTEAFF. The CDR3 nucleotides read TGCGCCAGCAGCAGGGGACAGGGGGGCGGTGTCACTGAAGCTTTCTTT.

CDR3 sequence (DNA): TGTGCCAGTACCCGAGGGGGGAACTACAATGAGCAGTTCTTC. Encoded protein: CASTRGGNYNEQFF. This sequence joins TRBV19 and TRBJ2-1; D could derive from TRBD1 or TRBD2 (6 bases each). V lost 7 bases to trimming and J lost 3 bases, with 13 bases between them. This CDR3 region has 14 residues. Looked up from germline, CDR1 is LNHDA and CDR2 is SQIVND (reference sequence).

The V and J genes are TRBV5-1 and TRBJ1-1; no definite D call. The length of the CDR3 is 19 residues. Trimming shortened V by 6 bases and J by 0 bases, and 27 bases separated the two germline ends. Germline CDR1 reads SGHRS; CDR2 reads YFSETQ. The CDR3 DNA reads TGCGCCAGCACCCCCTTGGGCCAGCGTTGGATTGACGTGAACACTGAAGCTTTCTTT. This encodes CASTPLGQRWIDVNTEAFF. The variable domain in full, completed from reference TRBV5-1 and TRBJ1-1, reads KAGVTQTPRYLIKTRGQQVTLSCSPISGHRSVSWYQQTPGQGLQFLFEYFSETQRNKGNFPGRFSGRQFSNSRSEMNVSTLELGDSALYLCASTPLGQRWIDVNTEAFFGQGTRLTVV.

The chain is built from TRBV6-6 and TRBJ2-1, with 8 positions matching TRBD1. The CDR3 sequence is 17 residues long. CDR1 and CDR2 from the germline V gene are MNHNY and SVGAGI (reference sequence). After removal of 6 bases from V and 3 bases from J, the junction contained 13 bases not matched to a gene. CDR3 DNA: TGTGCCAGCAGGCGAAAGGGGGGACAGGCGATCTACAATGAGCAGTTCTTC. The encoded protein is CASRRKGGQAIYNEQFF.

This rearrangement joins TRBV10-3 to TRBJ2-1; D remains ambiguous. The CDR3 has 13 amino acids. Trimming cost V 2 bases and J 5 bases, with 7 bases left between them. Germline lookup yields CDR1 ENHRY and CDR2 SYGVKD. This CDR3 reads CAISERTDNEQFF. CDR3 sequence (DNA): TGTGCCATCAGTGAGAGGACGGACAATGAGCAGTTCTTC.

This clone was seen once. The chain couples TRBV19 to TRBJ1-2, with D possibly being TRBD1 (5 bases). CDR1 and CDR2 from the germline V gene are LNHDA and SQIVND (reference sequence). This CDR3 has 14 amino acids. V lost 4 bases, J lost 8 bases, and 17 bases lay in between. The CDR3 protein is CASSTATEGRGYTF. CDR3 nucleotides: TGTGCCAGTAGTACCGCTACCGAGGGGCGAGGCTACACCTTC.

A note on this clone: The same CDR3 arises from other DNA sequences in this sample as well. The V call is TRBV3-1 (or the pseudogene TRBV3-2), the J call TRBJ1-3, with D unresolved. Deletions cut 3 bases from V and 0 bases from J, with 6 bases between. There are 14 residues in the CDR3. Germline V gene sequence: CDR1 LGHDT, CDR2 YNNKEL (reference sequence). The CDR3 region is CASSQRGSGNTIYF. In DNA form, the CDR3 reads TGTGCCAGCAGCCAGCGCGGCTCTGGAAACACCATATATTTT.

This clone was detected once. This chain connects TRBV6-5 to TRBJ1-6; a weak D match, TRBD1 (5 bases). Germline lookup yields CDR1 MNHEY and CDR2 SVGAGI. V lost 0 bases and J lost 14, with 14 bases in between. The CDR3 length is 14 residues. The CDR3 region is CASSYSGQGSTLHF. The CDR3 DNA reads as TGTGCCAGCAGTTACTCGGGCCAGGGTAGTACCCTCCACTTT.

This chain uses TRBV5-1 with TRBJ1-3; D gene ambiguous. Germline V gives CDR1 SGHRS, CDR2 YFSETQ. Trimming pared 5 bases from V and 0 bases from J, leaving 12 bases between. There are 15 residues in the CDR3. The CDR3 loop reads CASRIDTDSGNTIYF. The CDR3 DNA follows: TGCGCCAGCAGGATCGACACTGACTCTGGAAACACCATATATTTT.

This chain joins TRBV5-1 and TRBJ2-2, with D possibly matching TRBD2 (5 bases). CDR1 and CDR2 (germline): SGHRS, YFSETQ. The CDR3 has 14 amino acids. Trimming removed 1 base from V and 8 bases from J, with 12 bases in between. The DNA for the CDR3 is TGCGCCAGCAGCTTGTCGAGGGTTGGTGGGGAGCTGTTTTTT. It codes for CASSLSRVGGELFF. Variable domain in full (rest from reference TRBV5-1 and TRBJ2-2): KAGVTQTPRYLIKTRGQQVTLSCSPISGHRSVSWYQQTPGQGLQFLFEYFSETQRNKGNFPGRFSGRQFSNSRSEMNVSTLELGDSALYLCASSLSRVGGELFFGEGSRLTVL.

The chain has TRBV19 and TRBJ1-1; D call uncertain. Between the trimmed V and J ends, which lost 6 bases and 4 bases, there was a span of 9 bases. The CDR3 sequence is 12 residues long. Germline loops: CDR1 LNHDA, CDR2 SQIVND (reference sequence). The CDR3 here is CASRDHGTEAFF. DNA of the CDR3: TGTGCCAGTAGGGATCACGGCACTGAAGCTTTCTTT. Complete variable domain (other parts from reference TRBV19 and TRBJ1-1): DGGITQSPKYLFRKEGQNVTLSCEQNLNHDAMYWYRQDPGQGLRLIYYSQIVNDFQKGDIAEGYSVSREKKESFPLTVTSAQKNPTAFYLCASRDHGTEAFFGQGTRLTVV.